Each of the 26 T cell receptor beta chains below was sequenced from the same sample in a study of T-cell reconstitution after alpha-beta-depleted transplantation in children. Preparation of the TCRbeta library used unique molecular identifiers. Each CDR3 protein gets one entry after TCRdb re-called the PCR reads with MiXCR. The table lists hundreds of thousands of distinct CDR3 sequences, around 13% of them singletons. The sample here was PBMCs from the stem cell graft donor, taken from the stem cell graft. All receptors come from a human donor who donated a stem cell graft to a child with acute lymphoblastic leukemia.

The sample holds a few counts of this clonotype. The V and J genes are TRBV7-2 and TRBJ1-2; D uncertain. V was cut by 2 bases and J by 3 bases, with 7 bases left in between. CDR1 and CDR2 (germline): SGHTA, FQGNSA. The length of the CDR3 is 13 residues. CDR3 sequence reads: CASSLSADYGYTF. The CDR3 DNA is TGTGCCAGCAGCTTAAGTGCAGACTATGGCTACACCTTC.

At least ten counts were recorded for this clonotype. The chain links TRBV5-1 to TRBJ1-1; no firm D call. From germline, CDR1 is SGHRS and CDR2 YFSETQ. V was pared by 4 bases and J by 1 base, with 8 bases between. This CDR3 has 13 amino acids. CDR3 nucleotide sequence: TGCGCCAGCAGCAGTCAGAAGAACACTGAAGCTTTCTTT. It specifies CASSSQKNTEAFF.

CDR3 sequence reads: CASSYGTGINQPQHF. The CDR3 DNA reads as TGTGCCAGCAGTTACGGGACAGGGATCAATCAGCCCCAGCATTTT. J is TRBJ1-5 and V is TRBV6-2 or TRBV6-3; 9 nucleotides agree with TRBD1. The CDR3 has 15 amino acids. V was clipped by 2 bases and J by 3 bases; unmatched bases: 2. Per germline, CDR1 MNHEY and CDR2 SVGEGT.

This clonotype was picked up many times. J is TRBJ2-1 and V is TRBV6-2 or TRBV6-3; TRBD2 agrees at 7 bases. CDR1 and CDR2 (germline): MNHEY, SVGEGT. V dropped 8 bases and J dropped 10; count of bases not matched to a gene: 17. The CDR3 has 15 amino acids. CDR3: CASFRGGGIPREQFF. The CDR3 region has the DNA TGTGCCAGCTTCCGCGGGGGTGGGATCCCCAGGGAGCAGTTCTTC.

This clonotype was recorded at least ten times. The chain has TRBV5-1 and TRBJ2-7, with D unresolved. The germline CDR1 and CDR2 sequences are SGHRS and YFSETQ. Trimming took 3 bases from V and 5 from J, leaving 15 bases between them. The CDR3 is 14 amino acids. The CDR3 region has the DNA TGCGCCAGCAGCTCCCTTAGGATCGAAAACGAGCAGTACTTC. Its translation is CASSSLRIENEQYF.

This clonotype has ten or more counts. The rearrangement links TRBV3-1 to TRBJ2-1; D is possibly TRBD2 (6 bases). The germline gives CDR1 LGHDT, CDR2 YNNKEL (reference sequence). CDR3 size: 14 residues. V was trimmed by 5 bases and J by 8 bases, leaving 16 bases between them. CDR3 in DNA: TGTGCCAGCAGCGGGTGGGACTCCGGCGATGAGCAGTTCTTC. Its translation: CASSGWDSGDEQFF.

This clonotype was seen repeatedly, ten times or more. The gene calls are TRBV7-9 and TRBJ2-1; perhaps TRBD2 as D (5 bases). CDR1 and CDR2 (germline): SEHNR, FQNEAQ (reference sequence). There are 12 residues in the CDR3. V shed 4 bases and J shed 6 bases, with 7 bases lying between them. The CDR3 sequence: CASSWTSNEQFF. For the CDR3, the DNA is TGTGCCAGCAGCTGGACTTCCAATGAGCAGTTCTTC.

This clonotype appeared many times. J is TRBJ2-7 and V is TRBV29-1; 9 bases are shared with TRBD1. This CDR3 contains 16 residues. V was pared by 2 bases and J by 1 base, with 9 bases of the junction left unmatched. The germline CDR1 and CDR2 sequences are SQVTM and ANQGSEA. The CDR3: CSVENAGTGPSYEQYF. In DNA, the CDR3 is TGCAGCGTTGAAAATGCCGGGACAGGGCCATCCTACGAGCAGTACTTC.

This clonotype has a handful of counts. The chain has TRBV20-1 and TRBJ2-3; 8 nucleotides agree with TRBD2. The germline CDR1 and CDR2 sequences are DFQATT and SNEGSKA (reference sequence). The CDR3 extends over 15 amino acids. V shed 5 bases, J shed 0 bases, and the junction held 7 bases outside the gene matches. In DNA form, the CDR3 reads TGCAGTGCTCAAACCGGCGGGGGGAGCACAGATACGCAGTATTTT. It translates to CSAQTGGGSTDTQYF.

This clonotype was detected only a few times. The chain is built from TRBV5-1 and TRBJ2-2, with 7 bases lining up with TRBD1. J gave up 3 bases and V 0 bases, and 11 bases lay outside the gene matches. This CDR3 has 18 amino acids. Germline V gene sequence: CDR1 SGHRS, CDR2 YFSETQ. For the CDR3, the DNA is TGCGCCAGCAGCTTGGCCCTTAACAGGGGCTTACACACCGGGGAGCTGTTTTTT. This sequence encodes CASSLALNRGLHTGELFF.

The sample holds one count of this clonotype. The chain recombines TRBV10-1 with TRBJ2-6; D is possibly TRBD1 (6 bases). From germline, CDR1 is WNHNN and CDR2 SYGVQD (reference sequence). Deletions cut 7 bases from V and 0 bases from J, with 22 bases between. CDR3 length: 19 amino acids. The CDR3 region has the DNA TGCGCCAGCATCGTGGACAGTTCCGATTTCACCTCTGGGGCCAACGTCCTGACTTTC. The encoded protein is CASIVDSSDFTSGANVLTF.

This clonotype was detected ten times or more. DNA for the CDR3: TGTGCCAGCAGCTTAGTACCGAAGAGTGAAGCTTTCTTT. Amino acids: CASSLVPKSEAFF. The V and J genes are TRBV7-8 and TRBJ1-1; D not certain. Trimming shortened V by 1 base and J by 7 bases, and 10 bases separated the two germline ends. Germline assignment: CDR1 SGHVS and CDR2 FQNEAQ. The CDR3 contains 13 residues.

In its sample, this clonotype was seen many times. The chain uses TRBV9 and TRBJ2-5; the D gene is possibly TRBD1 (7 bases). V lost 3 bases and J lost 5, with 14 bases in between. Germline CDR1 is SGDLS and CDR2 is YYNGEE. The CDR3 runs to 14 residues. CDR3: CASSEGAGWETQYF. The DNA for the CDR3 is TGTGCCAGCAGCGAGGGGGCGGGGTGGGAGACCCAGTACTTC.

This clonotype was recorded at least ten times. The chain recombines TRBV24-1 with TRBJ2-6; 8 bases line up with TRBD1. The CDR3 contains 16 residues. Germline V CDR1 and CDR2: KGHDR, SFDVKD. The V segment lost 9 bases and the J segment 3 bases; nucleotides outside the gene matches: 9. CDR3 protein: CATGNRDRHGANVLTF. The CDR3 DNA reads TGTGCCACCGGAAACAGGGACAGGCATGGGGCCAACGTCCTGACTTTC.

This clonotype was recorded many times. The CDR3 protein is CASMKGPGEKLFF. In DNA form, the CDR3 reads TGCGCCAGCATGAAGGGCCCTGGTGAAAAACTGTTTTTT. The rearrangement joins TRBV5-1 to TRBJ1-4; no clear D gene. V lost 6 bases and J lost 7, with 13 bases in between. Germline CDR1 is SGHRS and CDR2 is YFSETQ. This CDR3 contains 13 residues.

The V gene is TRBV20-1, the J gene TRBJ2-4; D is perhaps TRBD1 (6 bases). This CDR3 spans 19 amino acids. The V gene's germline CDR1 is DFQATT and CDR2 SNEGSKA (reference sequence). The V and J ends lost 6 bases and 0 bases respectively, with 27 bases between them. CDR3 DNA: TGCAGTGCCTGGAACGGGCAGGGGAAACTTCTTATAGCCAAAAACATTCAGTACTTC. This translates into CSAWNGQGKLLIAKNIQYF.

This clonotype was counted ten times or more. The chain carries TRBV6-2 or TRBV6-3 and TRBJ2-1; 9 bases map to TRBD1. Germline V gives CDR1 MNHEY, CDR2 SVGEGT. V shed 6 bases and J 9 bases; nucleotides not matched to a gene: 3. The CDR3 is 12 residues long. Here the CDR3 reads CASSRQGVEQFF. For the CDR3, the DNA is TGTGCCAGCAGCCGACAGGGGGTTGAGCAGTTCTTC.

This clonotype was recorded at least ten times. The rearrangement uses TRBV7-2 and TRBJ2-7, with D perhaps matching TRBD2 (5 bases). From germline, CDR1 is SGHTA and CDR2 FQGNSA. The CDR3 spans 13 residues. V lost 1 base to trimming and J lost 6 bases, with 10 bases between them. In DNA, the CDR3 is TGTGCCAGCAGCTTAGTCGACGGGGTCGAGCAGTACTTC. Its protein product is CASSLVDGVEQYF.

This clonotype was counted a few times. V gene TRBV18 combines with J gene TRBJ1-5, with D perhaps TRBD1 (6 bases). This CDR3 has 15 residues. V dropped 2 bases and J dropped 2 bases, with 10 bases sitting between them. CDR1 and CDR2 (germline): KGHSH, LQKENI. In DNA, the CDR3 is TGTGCCAGCTCACCAGAAAGGACAGGCAATCAGCCCCAGCATTTT. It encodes CASSPERTGNQPQHF.

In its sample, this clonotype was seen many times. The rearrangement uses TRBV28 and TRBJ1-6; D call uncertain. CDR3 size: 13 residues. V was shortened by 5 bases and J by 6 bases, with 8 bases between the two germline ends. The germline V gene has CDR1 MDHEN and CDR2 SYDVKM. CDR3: CASSIVTNSPLHF. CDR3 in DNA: TGTGCCAGCAGTATAGTGACTAATTCACCCCTCCACTTT.

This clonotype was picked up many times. CDR3 nucleotide sequence: TGTGCCAGCAGTGGGGGACGGGTTCAGCCCCAGCATTTT. Translating gives CASSGGRVQPQHF. The chain has TRBV12-3 or TRBV12-4 and TRBJ1-5; tentatively, D is TRBD1 (5 bases). The V and J ends lost 5 bases and 6 bases respectively, with 11 bases between them. The CDR3 contains 13 residues.

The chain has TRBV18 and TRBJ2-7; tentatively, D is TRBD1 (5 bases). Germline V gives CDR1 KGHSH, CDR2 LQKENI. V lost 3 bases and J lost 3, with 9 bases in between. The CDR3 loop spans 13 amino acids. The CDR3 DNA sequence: TGTGCCAGCTCACCCATGGACAACTACGAGCAGTACTTC. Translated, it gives CASSPMDNYEQYF.

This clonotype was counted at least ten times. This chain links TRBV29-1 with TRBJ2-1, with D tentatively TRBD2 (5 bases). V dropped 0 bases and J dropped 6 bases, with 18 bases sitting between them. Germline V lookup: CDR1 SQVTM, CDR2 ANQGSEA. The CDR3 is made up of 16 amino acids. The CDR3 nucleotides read TGCAGCGTTGAAGATCAAGCTAGCTATCCCATCAATGAGCAGTTCTTC. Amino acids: CSVEDQASYPINEQFF.

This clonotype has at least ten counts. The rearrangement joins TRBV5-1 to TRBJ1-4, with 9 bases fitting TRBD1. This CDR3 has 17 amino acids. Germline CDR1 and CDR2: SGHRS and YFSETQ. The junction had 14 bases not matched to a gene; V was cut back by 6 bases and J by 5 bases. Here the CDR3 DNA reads TGCGCCAGCAAAAAACACGGGACAGGGAGAGGGAATGAAAAACTGTTTTTT. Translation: CASKKHGTGRGNEKLFF.

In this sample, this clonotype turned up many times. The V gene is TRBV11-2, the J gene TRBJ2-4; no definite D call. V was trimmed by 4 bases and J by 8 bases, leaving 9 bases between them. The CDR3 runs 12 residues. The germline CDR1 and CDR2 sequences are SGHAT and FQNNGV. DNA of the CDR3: TGTGCCAGCAGCTCCCTCCTGGACATTCAGTACTTC. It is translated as CASSSLLDIQYF.

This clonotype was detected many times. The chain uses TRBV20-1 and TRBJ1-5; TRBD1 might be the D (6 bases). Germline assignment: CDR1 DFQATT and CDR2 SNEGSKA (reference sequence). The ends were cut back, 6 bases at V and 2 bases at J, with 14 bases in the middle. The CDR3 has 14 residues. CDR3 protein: CSARVAGGNQPQHF. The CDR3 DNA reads TGCAGTGCCAGGGTGGCAGGGGGCAATCAGCCCCAGCATTTT.